Listed here are 5 T cell receptor beta chains from one sample, sequenced in a study of blood T cells in healthy people across ages (dated by TCRdb to between 2014 and 2017). Library preparation was by 5' RACE. TCRdb shows the sequencer as Illumina HiSeq 2500. A second roughly 7 to 12 cycle PCR used a sample-barcoded 5' primer and a J-beta primer mix. The raw public reads went through TCRdb reprocessing: fastp at Q25, MiXCR clone calling, in-frame beta chains kept. One record per CDR3 amino acid sequence lists the most common genes and DNA. The table for this sample lists 1,500,000 or so distinct CDR3 sequences; roughly 59% of them were counted only once. 6.5% to 8% of the sample is held by the ten biggest clonotypes. The material sequenced was blood. These receptors originate from a man in his late teens or twenties in good health.

This clonotype showed up just once. This chain uses TRBV7-6 with TRBJ1-4, with unresolved D. V gave up 5 bases and J gave up 5 bases, with 21 bases separating them. CDR3 length equals 17 residues. The germline V gene has CDR1 SGHVS and CDR2 FNYEAQ. The CDR3 coding sequence is TGTGCCAGCAGCCCCGTGGTAGTTCGCTATGAGAATGAAAAACTGTTTTTT. It specifies CASSPVVVRYENEKLFF.

This clonotype was seen a few times. The chain carries TRBV4-1 and TRBJ2-7; D gene uncertain. The V end lost 0 bases, the J end lost 7 bases, and 13 bases lay between the germline ends. The CDR3 has 14 residues. Germline CDR1 and CDR2: MGHRA and YSYEKL. The CDR3: CASSQDPLAKEQYF. The DNA for the CDR3 is TGCGCCAGCAGCCAAGACCCTTTGGCCAAGGAGCAGTACTTC.

Only a few counts were recorded for this clonotype. The chain combines TRBV12-3 or TRBV12-4 with TRBJ2-3, with D possibly being TRBD1 (6 bases). V was clipped by 5 bases and J by 10 bases, with 22 bases between them. The CDR3 has 15 residues. DNA of the CDR3: TGTGCCAGCAGTCCCGACAGGATTACAGATAATGCGCAGTATTTT. Protein: CASSPDRITDNAQYF.

This clonotype appeared a few times. The V and J genes are TRBV29-1 and TRBJ2-7, with D maybe TRBD1 (6 bases). V dropped 7 bases and J dropped 1 base, with 14 bases sitting between them. The germline V gene encodes CDR1 SQVTM and CDR2 ANQGSEA. The CDR3 loop spans 13 amino acids. DNA for the CDR3: TGCAGCGCGGGATGGGGGCCGTCCTACGAGCAGTACTTC. Amino acid sequence: CSAGWGPSYEQYF.

This clonotype was recorded a few times. The rearrangement joins TRBV7-9 to TRBJ2-7, with D unclear. Gene TRBJ2-5 matches the end of the DNA better, so the J call may be wrong. The CDR3 extends over 13 amino acids. In germline, CDR1 is SEHNR, CDR2 FQNEAQ (reference sequence). CDR3: CASSLPLGETQYF. The CDR3 DNA is TGTGCCAGCAGCTTACCCCTAGGAGAGACCCAGTACTTC.